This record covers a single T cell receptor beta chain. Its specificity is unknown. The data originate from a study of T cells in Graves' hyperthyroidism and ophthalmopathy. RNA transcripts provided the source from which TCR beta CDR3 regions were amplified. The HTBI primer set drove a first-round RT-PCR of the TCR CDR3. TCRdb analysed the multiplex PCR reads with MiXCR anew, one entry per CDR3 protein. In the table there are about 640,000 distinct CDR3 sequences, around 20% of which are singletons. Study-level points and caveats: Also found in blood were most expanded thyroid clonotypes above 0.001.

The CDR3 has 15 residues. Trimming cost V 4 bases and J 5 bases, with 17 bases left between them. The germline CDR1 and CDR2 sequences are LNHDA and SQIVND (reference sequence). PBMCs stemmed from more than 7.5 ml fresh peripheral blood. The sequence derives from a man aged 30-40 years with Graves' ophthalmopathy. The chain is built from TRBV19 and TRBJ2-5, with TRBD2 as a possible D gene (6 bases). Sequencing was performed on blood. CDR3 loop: CASSTNPAGRETQYF. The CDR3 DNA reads TGTGCCAGTAGTACCAACCCGGCAGGGAGGGAGACCCAGTACTTC.